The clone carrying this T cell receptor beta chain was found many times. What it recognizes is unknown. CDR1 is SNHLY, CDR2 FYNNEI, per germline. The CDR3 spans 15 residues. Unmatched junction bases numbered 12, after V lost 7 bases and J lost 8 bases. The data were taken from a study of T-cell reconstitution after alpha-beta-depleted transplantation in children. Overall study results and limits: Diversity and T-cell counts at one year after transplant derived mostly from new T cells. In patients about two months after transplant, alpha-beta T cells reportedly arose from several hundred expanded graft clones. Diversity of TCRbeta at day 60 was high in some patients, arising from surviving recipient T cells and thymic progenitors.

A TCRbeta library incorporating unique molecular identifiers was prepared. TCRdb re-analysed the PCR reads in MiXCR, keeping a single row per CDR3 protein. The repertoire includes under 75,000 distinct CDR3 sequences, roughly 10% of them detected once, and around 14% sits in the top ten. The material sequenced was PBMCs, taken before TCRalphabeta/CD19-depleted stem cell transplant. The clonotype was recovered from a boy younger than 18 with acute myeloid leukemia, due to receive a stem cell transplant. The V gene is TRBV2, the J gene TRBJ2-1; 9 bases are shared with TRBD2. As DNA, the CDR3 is TGTGCCAGCAAATCGCTTAGCGGGAGCCGAGATGAGCAGTTCTTC. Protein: CASKSLSGSRDEQFF.